This T cell receptor beta chain appears in the sequencing data of a study of blood T cell repertoires in COVID-19 (TCRdb year 2020). For the study in its entirety: The collaborator samples originated in the United States, Italy and Spain and spanned the acute and convalescent phases of COVID-19. The prospective study material was composed of cDNA or gDNA derived from T cells, B-cell-depleted T cells, or PBMCs. Deeply sampled blood TCRbeta repertoires from subjects exposed to, actively infected with, or recovered from COVID-19 were included in the dataset. The repertoires were released in a freely available public database meant as a resource for research on the immune response to SARS-CoV-2. The samples were drawn from two sources: the first 160 participants of the ongoing ImmuneRACE study, and 1,254 subjects contributed by 6 global collaborators. The sample metadata nearly always contained a de-identified subject ID, COVID-19 status, age in years and sex. Where HLA class I and class II types were available, the types were taken from metadata supplied by the sample provider, not from assay-based typing.

For this clone: Which antigen it targets is not known. The record has no base qualities; no much larger clone is one base away.

TCRbeta CDR3 regions were amplified from genomic DNA using the immunoSEQ Assay, a bias-controlled multiplex PCR. In the source study's methods: Within the assay, amplification of reference gene primers was used to estimate how many nucleated cells each sample contained. To quantify the absolute abundance of each unique TCRbeta CDR3 rearrangement, sequence reads were collapsed and filtered. For each sample, productive Simpson clonality was calculated as the square root of Simpson's diversity index over productive rearrangements. This immuneACCESS table, as held by TCRdb, lists in-frame sequences with V and J called but not all clones. Of the missing ones, under half trace to an unresolved V gene in checked studies; the others have no known cause. Clone size and the V and J calls come from that table; the DNA yielded D and trimming. The sample table shows roughly 280,000 clones, and 89% are seen once. The ten biggest clones cover under 2.5% of the sample.

V gives up 5 bases and J gives up 3 bases, and the segment between their germline ends measures 20 bases. The germline V gene sets CDR1 to SGHAT and CDR2 to FQNNGV. The CDR3 contains 16 residues, cysteine and phenylalanine counted. This entry keeps only the CDR3 DNA: 48 bases, framed from base 1. Each collaborating institution followed its own protocols to collect whole blood in K2EDTA tubes. For TCRbeta analysis, collaborator samples were shipped as frozen whole blood, as isolated PBMCs, or as DNA extracted from either sample type. Beyond this particular receptor, the publication reports: The quantity of clinical and demographic metadata differed by source and by participant and was supplied without curation.

The sequence joins TRBV11-2 to TRBJ2-7; TRBD2 is perhaps the D gene, given 7 matching bases. This clonotype was sampled from a man aged 50 or older with acute or convalescent COVID-19. Input material: peripheral blood. The bases are TGTGCCAGCAGCCCCCGTGGGGGGGCCCATTACTACGAGCAGTACTTC. Its protein reads: CASSPRGGAHYYEQYF.